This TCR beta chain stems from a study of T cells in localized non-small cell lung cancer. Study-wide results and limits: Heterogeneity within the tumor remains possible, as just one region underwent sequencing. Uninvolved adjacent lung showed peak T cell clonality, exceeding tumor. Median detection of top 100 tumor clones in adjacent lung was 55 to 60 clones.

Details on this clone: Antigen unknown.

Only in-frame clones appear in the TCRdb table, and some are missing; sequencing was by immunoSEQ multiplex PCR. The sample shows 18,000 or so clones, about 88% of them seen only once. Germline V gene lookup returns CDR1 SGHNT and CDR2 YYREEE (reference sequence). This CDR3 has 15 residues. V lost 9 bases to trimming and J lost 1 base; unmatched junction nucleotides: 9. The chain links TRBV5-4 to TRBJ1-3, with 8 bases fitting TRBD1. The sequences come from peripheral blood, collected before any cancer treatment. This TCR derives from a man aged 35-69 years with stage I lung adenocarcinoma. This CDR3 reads CATQNRQGSGNTIYF. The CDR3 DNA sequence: TGTGCCACACAAAACCGACAGGGGTCTGGAAACACCATATATTTT.